The following is a TCR beta chain sequence with its context. All recovered Cohort 3 donors got two negative PCRs, got clearance, or saw symptom resolution. This entry comes from a study of blood T cell repertoires in COVID-19. Original handling: Reference gene primer amplification gave estimated nucleated cell counts. Measured with immunoSEQ multiplex PCR; TCRdb has only the in-frame clones, and not every one. The DNA gave D and trimming, while V, J and clone size come from that table. The profile covers around 170,000 clones, with roughly 80% appearing a single time and around 12% taken by the ten largest. The CDR3 consists of 16 residues. In germline, CDR1 is SGHAT, CDR2 FQNNGV. After removal of 0 bases from V and 6 bases from J, the junction contained 7 bases not matched to a gene.

The rearrangement links TRBV11-2 to TRBJ2-7; TRBD2 aligns across 11 bases. The receptor comes from a man aged 50 or older who had recovered from COVID-19. Sequenced sample: PBMCs or T cells enriched from blood (not recorded which). Written as DNA, the CDR3 is TGTGCCAGCAGCTTAGAATATGGTAGCGGGGGGGCCGAGCAGTACTTC. Amino acids: CASSLEYGSGGAEQYF.